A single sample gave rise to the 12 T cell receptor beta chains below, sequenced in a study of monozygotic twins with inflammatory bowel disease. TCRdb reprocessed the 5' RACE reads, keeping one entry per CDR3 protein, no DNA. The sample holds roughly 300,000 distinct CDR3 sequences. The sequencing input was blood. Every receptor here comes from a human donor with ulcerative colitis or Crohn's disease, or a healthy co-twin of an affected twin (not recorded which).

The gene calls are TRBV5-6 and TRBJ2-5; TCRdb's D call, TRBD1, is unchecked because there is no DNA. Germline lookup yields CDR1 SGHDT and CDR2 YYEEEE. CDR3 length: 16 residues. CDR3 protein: CASSLRGLGYQETQYF.

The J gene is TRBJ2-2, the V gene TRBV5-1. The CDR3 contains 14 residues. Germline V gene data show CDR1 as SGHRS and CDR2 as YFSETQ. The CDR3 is CASRMKGETGELFF. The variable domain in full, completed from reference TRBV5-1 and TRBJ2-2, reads KAGVTQTPRYLIKTRGQQVTLSCSPISGHRSVSWYQQTPGQGLQFLFEYFSETQRNKGNFPGRFSGRQFSNSRSEMNVSTLELGDSALYLCASRMKGETGELFFGEGSRLTVL.

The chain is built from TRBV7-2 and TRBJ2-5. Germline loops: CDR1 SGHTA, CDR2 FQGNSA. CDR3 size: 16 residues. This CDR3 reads CASSLMANKRMETQYF.

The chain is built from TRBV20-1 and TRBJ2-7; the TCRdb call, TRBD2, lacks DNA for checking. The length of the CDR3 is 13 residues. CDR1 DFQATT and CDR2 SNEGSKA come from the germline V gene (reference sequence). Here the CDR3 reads CSATASNIYEQYF.

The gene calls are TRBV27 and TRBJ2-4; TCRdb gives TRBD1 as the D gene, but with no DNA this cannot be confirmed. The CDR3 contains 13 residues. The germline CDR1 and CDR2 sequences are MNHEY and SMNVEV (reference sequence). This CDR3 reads CASSGQGANIQYF.

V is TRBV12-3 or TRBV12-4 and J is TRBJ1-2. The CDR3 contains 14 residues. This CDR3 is CASSLKPEGYGYTF.

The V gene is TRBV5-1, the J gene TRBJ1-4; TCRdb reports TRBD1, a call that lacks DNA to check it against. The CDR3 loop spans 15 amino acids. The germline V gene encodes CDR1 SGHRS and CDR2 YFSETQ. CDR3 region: CASSLGLQGSEKLFF.

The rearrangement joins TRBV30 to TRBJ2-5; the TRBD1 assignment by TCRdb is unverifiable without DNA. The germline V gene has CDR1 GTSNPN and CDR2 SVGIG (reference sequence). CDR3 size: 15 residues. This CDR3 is CAWTFEGRRGETQYF.

The CDR3: CASSLEGRETQYF. The chain is built from TRBV5-1 and TRBJ2-5; TCRdb's D call of TRBD1 is untestable without DNA. The CDR3 consists of 13 residues. From germline, CDR1 is SGHRS and CDR2 YFSETQ.

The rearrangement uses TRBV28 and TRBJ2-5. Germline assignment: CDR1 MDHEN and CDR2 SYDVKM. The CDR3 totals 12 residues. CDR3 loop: CASYSGIETQYF.

The CDR3 reads CASRDDRGGQPQHF. This chain connects TRBV7-9 to TRBJ1-5; the D call from TCRdb, TRBD1, cannot be confirmed without DNA. Germline CDR1 is SEHNR and CDR2 is FQNEAQ (reference sequence). The CDR3 has 14 amino acids.

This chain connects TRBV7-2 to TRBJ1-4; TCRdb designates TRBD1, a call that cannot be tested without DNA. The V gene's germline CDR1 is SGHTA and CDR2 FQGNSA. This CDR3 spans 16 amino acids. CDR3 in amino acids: CASSLEGLAGAGKLFF.